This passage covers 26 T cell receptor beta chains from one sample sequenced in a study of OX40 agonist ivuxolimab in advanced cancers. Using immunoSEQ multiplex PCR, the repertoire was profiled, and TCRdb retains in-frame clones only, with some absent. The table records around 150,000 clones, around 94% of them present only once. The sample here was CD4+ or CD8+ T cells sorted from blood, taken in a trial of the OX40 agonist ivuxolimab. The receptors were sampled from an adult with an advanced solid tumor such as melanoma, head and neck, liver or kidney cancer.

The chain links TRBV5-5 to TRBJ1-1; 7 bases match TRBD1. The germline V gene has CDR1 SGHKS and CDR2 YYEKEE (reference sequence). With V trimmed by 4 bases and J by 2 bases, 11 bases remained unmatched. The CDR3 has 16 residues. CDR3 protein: CASSPWGQGGNTEAFF. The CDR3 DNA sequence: TGTGCCAGCAGCCCCTGGGGGCAGGGGGGAAACACTGAAGCTTTCTTT.

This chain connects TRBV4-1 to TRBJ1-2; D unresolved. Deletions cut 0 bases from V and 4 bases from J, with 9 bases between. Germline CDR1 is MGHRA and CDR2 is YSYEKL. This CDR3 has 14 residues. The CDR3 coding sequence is TGCGCCAGCAGCCAAGATGGGTCCCGCTATGGCTACACCTTC. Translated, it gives CASSQDGSRYGYTF.

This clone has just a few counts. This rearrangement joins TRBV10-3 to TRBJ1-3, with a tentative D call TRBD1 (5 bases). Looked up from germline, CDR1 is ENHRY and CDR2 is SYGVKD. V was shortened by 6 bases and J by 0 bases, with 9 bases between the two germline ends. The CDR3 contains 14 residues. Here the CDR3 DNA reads TGTGCCATCAGAAGGGACCTCTCTGGAAACACCATATATTTT. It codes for CAIRRDLSGNTIYF.

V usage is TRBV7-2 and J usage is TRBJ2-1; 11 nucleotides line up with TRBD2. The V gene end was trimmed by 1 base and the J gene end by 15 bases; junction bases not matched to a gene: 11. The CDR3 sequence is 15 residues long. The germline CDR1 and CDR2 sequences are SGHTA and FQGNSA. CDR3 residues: CASSLVGLAGGSWFF. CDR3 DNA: TGTGCCAGCAGCTTAGTTGGTCTAGCGGGAGGTTCGTGGTTCTTC. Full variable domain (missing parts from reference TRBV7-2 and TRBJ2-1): GAGVSQSPSNKVTEKGKDVELRCDPISGHTALYWYRQSLGQGLEFLIYFQGNSAPDKSGLPSDRFSAERTGGSVSTLTIQRTQQEDSAVYLCASSLVGLAGGSWFFGPGTRLTVL.

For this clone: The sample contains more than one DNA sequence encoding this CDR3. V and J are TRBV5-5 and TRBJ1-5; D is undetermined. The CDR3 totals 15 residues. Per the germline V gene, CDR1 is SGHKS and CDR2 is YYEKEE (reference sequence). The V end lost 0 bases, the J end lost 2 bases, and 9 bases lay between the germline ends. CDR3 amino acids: CASSLAGAGNQPQHF. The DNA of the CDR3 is TGTGCCAGCAGCTTGGCAGGAGCGGGCAATCAGCCCCAGCATTTT.

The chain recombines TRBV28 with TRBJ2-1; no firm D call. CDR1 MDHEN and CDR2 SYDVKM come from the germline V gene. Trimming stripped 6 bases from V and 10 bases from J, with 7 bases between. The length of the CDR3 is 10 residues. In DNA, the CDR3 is TGTGCCAGCAGCCACGGGGAGCAGTTCTTC. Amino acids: CASSHGEQFF.

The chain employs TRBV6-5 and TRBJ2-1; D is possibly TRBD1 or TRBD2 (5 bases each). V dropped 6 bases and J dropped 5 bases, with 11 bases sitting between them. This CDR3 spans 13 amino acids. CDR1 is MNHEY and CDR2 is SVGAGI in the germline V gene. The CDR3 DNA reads TGTGCCAGCAGCAAGGGACGGAACAATGAGCAGTTCTTC. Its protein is CASSKGRNNEQFF.

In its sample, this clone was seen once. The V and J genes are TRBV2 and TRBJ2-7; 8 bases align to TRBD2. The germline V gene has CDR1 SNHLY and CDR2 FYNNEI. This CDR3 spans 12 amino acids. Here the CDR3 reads CSLAVLSYEQYF. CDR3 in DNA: TGTTCACTAGCGGTCCTATCCTACGAGCAGTACTTC.

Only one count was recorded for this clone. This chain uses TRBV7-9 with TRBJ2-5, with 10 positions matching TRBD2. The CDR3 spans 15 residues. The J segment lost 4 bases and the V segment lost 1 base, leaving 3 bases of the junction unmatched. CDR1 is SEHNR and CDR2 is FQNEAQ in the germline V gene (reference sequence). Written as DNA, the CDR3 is TGTGCCAGCAGCTTAGTTGTAGCGGGGGGAGAGACCCAGTACTTC. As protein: CASSLVVAGGETQYF.

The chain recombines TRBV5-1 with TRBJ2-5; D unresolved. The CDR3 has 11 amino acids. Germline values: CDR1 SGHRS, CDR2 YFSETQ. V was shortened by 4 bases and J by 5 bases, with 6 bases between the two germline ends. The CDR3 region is CASSTAETQYF. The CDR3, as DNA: TGCGCCAGCAGCACAGCGGAGACCCAGTACTTC.

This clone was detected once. CDR3 nucleotide sequence: TGTGCCAGCAGCCTAACAGTGGGGATCTTTTACGAGCAGTACTTC. The encoded protein is CASSLTVGIFYEQYF. The chain uses TRBV5-6 and TRBJ2-7, with D unclear. The CDR3 is 15 amino acids. Deletions cut 4 bases from V and 4 bases from J, with 18 bases between. Germline V CDR1 and CDR2: SGHDT, YYEEEE.

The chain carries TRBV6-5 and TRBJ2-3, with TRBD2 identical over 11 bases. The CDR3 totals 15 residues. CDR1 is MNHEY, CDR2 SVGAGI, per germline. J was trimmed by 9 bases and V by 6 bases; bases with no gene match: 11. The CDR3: CASSLAGGAIGTQYF. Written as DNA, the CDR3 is TGTGCCAGCAGCTTAGCGGGGGGGGCGATAGGAACGCAGTATTTT.

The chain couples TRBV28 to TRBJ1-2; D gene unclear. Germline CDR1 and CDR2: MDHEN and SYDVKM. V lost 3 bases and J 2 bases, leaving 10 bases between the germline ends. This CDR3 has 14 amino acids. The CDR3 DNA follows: TGTGCCAGCAGTTTGCGCCCAAGGAACTATGGCTACACCTTC. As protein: CASSLRPRNYGYTF.

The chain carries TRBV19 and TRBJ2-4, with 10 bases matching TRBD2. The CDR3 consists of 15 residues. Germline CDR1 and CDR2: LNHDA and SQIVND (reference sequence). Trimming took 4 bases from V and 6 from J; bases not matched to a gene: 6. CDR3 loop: CASSTWGLARNIQYF. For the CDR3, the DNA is TGTGCCAGTAGTACTTGGGGACTAGCGCGAAACATTCAGTACTTC.

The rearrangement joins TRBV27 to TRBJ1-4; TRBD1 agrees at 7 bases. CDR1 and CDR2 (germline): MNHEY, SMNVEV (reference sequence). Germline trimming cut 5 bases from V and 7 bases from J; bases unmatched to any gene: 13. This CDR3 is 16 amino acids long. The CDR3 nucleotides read TGTGCCAGCAGTACCCCCTTAAAGGACAGGTCTGAAAAACTGTTTTTT. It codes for CASSTPLKDRSEKLFF.

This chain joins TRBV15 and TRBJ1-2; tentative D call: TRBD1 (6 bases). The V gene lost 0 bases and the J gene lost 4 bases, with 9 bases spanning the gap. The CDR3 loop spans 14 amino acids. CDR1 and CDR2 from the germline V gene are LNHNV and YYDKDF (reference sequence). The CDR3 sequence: CATSRDRTAYGYTF. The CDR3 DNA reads TGTGCCACCAGCAGAGATCGGACAGCCTATGGCTACACCTTC.

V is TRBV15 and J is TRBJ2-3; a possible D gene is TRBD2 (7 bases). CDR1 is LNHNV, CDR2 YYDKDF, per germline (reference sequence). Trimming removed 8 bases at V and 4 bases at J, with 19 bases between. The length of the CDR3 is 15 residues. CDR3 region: CATAGDYLRADTQYF. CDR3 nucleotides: TGTGCCACCGCAGGGGACTACTTGAGGGCAGATACGCAGTATTTT.

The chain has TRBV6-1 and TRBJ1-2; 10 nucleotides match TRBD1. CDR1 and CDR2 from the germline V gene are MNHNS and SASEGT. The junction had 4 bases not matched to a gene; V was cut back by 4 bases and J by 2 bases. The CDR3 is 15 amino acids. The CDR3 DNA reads TGTGCCAGCAGTGTTTCGGGACAGGGGAACTATGGCTACACCTTC. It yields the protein CASSVSGQGNYGYTF.

The CDR3 here is CASSQEGQVISNQPQHF. The DNA of the CDR3 is TGTGCCAGCAGCCAAGAGGGCCAAGTTATTAGCAATCAGCCCCAGCATTTT. This chain connects TRBV4-2 to TRBJ1-5; D is unresolved. This CDR3 contains 17 residues. Germline V gives CDR1 LGHNA, CDR2 YNFKEQ. V lost 0 bases and J 0 bases, leaving 12 bases between the germline ends.

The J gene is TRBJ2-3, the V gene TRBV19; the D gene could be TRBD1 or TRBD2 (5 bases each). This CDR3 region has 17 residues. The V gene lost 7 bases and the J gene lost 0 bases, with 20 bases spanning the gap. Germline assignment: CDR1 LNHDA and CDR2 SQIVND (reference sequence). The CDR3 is CASTPPSGTQSTDTQYF. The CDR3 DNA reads TGTGCCAGTACCCCCCCCTCCGGGACCCAAAGCACAGATACGCAGTATTTT.

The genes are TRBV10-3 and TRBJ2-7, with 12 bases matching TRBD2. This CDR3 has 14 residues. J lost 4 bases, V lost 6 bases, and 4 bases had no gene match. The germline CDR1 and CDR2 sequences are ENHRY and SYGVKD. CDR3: CAISGTSGWYEQYF. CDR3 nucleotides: TGTGCCATCAGCGGGACTAGCGGGTGGTACGAGCAGTACTTC.

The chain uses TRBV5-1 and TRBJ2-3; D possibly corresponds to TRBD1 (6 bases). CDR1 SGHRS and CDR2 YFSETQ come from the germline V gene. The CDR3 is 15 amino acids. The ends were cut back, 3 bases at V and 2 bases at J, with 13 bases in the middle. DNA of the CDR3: TGCGCCAGCAGCTCCCATGGGACACCCACAGATACGCAGTATTTT. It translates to CASSSHGTPTDTQYF.

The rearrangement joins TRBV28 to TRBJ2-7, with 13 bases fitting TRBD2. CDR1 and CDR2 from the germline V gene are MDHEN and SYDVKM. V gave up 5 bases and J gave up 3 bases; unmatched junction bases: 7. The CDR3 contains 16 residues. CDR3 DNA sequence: TGTGCCAGCAGTCTCTCCGGGACTAGCGGGAACTACGAGCAGTACTTC. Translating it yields CASSLSGTSGNYEQYF.

The CDR3: CASSAGGGPLHGSYTF. For the CDR3, the DNA is TGTGCCAGCAGCGCCGGCGGAGGACCTCTCCATGGAAGCTACACCTTC. This chain links TRBV9 with TRBJ1-2, with D unresolved. Germline assignment: CDR1 SGDLS and CDR2 YYNGEE. This CDR3 comprises 16 residues. V lost 3 bases to trimming and J lost 9 bases, with 24 bases between them. The full variable domain, with the rest looked up from reference TRBV9 and TRBJ1-2, is DSGVTQTPKHLITATGQRVTLRCSPRSGDLSVYWYQQSLDQGLQFLIQYYNGEERAKGNILERFSAQQFPDLHSELNLSSLELGDSALYFCASSAGGGPLHGSYTFGSGTRLTVV.

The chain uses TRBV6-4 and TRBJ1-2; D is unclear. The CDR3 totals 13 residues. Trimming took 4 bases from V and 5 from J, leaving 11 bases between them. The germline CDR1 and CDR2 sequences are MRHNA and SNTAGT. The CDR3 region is CASSADGLYGYTF. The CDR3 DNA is TGTGCCAGCAGTGCGGACGGACTTTATGGCTACACCTTC.

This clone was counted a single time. CDR3 region: CASSLGGLATDTQYF. The DNA for the CDR3 is TGTGCCAGCAGCTTGGGGGGACTAGCCACAGATACGCAGTATTTT. V and J are TRBV5-4 and TRBJ2-3, with 9 bases that match TRBD2. Germline V gene sequence: CDR1 SGHNT, CDR2 YYREEE (reference sequence). Trimming at V came to 0 bases and at J to 2 bases, leaving 1 base not matched to a gene. The CDR3 has 15 amino acids.